This record looks at one TCR beta chain sequence and its context. Its antigen remains unidentified. The CDR3 length is 15 residues. V was clipped by 5 bases and J by 6 bases; unmatched bases: 11. The germline gives CDR1 SGHTA, CDR2 FQGTGA. Some clones are missing from TCRdb's copy, which holds only in-frame ones; the method was immunoSEQ multiplex PCR. The data show tens of thousands of clones, with just over 85% seen just once and 6.5% held by the top ten. This sample is part of a study of OX40 agonist ivuxolimab in advanced cancers. Study summary: Dose-escalation patients had hepatocellular carcinoma, melanoma, renal cell or head and neck cancer.

Study results and limitations: Normalized expansion of T-cell clones was also low for some nonresponders.

The chain joins TRBV7-3 to TRBJ1-1; 8 bases match TRBD1. The sequence derives from an adult with an advanced solid tumor such as melanoma, head and neck, liver or kidney cancer. The source was CD4+ or CD8+ T cells sorted from blood, collected in a trial of the OX40 agonist ivuxolimab. The CDR3 DNA is TGTGCCAGCAGCGCAACCCCGACAGGGGCCGCTGAAGCTTTCTTT. This codes for CASSATPTGAAEAFF.